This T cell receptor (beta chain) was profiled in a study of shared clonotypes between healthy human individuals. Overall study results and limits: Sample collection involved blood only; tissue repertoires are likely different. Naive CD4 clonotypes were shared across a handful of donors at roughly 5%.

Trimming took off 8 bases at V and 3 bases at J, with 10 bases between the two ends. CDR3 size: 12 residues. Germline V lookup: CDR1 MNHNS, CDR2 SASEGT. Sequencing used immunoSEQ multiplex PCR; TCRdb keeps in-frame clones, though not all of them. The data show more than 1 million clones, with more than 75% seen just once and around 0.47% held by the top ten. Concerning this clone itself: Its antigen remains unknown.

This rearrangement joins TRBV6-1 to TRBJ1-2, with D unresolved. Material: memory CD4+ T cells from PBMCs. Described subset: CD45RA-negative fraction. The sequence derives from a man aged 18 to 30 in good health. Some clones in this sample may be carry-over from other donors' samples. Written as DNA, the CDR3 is TGTGCCAGCCAGACTGTGGACTATGGCTACACCTTC. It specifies CASQTVDYGYTF.